This T cell receptor beta chain was documented in a study of blood T cell repertoires in COVID-19. Study-level background: Acute-phase and convalescent COVID-19 samples originated in the United States, Italy and Spain.

This CDR3 is 13 amino acids long. Germline-derived CDR1 and CDR2 are SGHTA and FQGTGA. Trimming removed 3 bases from V and 8 bases from J, with 11 bases in between. In the source study's methods: Scientists estimated how many nucleated cells there were by amplifying reference gene primers. The table came from immunoSEQ multiplex PCR; TCRdb's copy has only in-frame clones and leaves some out. The DNA was the basis for D and trimming; V, J and clone size are from that table. The sample holds 300,000 to 350,000 clones; approximately 86% are singletons and the top ten take just over 9.5%. The sequence was collected from a man aged 30 to 39 with COVID-19, enrolled during active disease. The sample consisted of peripheral blood. The chain has TRBV7-3 and TRBJ2-4; D is perhaps TRBD2 (6 bases). DNA for the CDR3: TGTGCCAGCAGCTTTAAGGGAGGCCACATTCAGTACTTC. Translating gives CASSFKGGHIQYF.